This TCR beta chain comes out of a study of cytomegalovirus exposure and HLA in healthy donors. Study observations and caveats: Subsequent analysis of the 100 to 150 validation repertoires found a tendency for first-cohort TCR clusters to co-occur.

The CDR3 is made up of 15 amino acids. Trimming shortened V by 1 base and J by 0 bases, and 9 bases separated the two germline ends. Germline V gene lookup returns CDR1 SGHTA and CDR2 FQGNSA. Repertoires were generated with immunoSEQ multiplex PCR, while TCRdb's copy carries only in-frame clones and drops some. In the table there are some 350,000 clones, about 90% of which are singletons. As for this clone: Its antigen is undetermined.

The sample comprised PBMCs. J is TRBJ2-5 and V is TRBV7-2; D unresolved. This TCR came from a woman in her 30s in good health and CMV-seropositive. The CDR3 sequence: CASSLGPAYQETQYF. DNA for the CDR3: TGTGCCAGCAGCTTAGGTCCCGCGTACCAAGAGACCCAGTACTTC.